This entry features one T cell receptor (beta chain) sequence. The V segment lost 3 bases and the J segment 7 bases; nucleotides outside the gene matches: 14. This CDR3 has 17 residues. These data are taken from a study of patients and donors after allogeneic stem cell transplantation. From the RT-PCR reads, TCRdb called clonotypes with MiXCR, one entry per CDR3 protein. Counted here are over 130,000 distinct CDR3 sequences, about a third occurring once; the ten biggest clones make up 50%. The V and J genes are TRBV12-3 or TRBV12-4 and TRBJ1-4, with 7 bases fitting TRBD1. The sequence was obtained from a human donor who was either an allogeneic HSCT recipient or a stem cell or donor lymphocyte infusion donor (not recorded which). It is not recorded whose cells these are; they may come from a transplant donor. The sample comprised blood, either unsorted or a sorted T cell fraction (not recorded which). The CDR3 region has the DNA TGTGCCAGCAGTTTCAATTTCGAGGGGGCCAGAAGTGAAAAACTGTTTTTT. Its translation: CASSFNFEGARSEKLFF.